This T cell receptor beta chain comes out of a study of precursors of human CD4 cytotoxic T cells (dated by TCRdb to the late 2010s). Regarding the research as a whole: In total, more than 11 donors contributed CD4+ memory subsets to the bulk TCR-seq analysis. Sequences for both the TCRalpha and TCRbeta chains came out of the TCR-seq analysis of 13 to 15 donors (table S7).

Findings and caveats that apply to the study as a whole: Only about 95% of the 14 donors were included in some bulk TCR-seq comparisons, which suggests that not every subset was available for every donor. The authors noted that a human observational design cannot definitively establish the direction of differentiation between precursor and effector cells. A larger fraction of IL-7Rhigh TEMRA clonotypes than of TEM or TCM clonotypes was made up of expanded effector clonotypes. More restricted TCR repertoires, with lower diversity and more expanded clonotypes, were shown by IL-7Rhigh and IL-7R- TEMRA subsets than by TCM and TEM subsets.

Sequencing was performed on an Illumina MiSeq. As for the original processing: To quantify repertoire diversity, the Shannon-Wiener index was calculated using VDJtools. Expanded TCRbeta clonotypes were defined as those with a clonotype frequency of at least 3. TCRdb reran the public reads through fastp at Q25 and MiXCR, keeping productive beta chains. Every CDR3 protein is listed once, alongside the most common genes and DNA of its rows. The authors' filters were not applied to this entry. In all, the sample holds about a hundred distinct CDR3 sequences, and approximately 43% of those were seen once. The ten largest make up about 80% of the sample. To test for a precursor-effector relationship among CD4 cytotoxic T cells, four sorted CD4+ memory subsets (TCM, TEM, IL-7Rhigh TEMRA, IL-7R- TEMRA) underwent bulk UMI-based TCR sequencing. The cells came from peripheral blood mononuclear cells that had been isolated from human blood.

This clonotype has just a few counts. Its antigen is still unknown. Base qualities are not provided; no much larger clone lies one nucleotide away. CDR1 and CDR2, looked up from the germline V gene, are SQVTM and ANQGSEA. Between the V and J ends, shortened by 0 bases and 0 bases respectively, the junction contains 15 bases. From cysteine to phenylalanine, the CDR3 is 18 amino acids long. Only the CDR3 region is kept as DNA, spanning 54 bases read in frame from base 1. The clonotype comes from a human donor in good health. Sample: memory CD4+ T cells from blood (PBMCs). Recombination joined TRBV29-1 with TRBJ2-6, with the identity of the D gene unclear. The DNA sequence follows: TGCAGCGTTGAAGATCTTCTGAGGCCCGGCTCTGGGGCCAACGTCCTGACTTTC. It encodes CSVEDLLRPGSGANVLTF.